This T cell receptor beta chain was retrieved from a study of blood T cells in healthy people across ages. CDR3 length: 12 residues. A few counts support this clonotype. It was with a sample-barcoded 5' primer and a J-beta primer mix that a second PCR of about 6 to 11 cycles was run. TCRdb re-analysed the 5' RACE reads in MiXCR, keeping a single row per CDR3 protein. The sample lists approximately 850,000 distinct CDR3 sequences, 58% occurring once. The V call is TRBV12-3 or TRBV12-4, the J call TRBJ2-5; D call uncertain. The end of the DNA fits TRBJ2-7 better, so the J call may be wrong. The source material was blood. The receptor was isolated from a man in his thirties or forties in good health. The CDR3 DNA sequence: TGTGCCAGCAGTTTTACAAACTACGAGCAGTACTTC. Translating gives CASSFTNYEQYF.